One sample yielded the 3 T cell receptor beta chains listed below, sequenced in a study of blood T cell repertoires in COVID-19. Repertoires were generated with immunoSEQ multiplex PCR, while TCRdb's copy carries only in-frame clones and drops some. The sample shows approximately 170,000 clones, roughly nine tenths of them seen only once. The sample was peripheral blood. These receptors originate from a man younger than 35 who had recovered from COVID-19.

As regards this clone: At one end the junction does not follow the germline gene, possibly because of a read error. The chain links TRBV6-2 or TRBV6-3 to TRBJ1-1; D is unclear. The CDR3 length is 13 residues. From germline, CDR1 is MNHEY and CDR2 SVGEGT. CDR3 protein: CASSYSQNPEAFF. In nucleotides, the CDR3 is TGTGCCAGCAGTTACTCACAGAACCCTGAAGCTTTCTTT.

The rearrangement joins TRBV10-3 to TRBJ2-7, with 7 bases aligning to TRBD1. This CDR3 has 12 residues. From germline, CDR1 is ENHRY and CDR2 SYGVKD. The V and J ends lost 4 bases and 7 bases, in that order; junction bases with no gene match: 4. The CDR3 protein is CAISVQGDEQYF. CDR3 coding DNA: TGTGCCATCAGTGTCCAGGGGGATGAGCAGTACTTC.

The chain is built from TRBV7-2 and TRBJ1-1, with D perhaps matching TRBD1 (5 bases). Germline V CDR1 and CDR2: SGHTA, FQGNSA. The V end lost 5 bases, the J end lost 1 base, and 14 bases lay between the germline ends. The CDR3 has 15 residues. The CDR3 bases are TGTGCCAGCAGCCCAGGGACGGGGGAGAACACTGAAGCTTTCTTT. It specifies CASSPGTGENTEAFF.